The 10 T cell receptor beta chains presented below share a single source sample, sequenced in a study of T cells after posttransplantation cyclophosphamide (dated by TCRdb to 2016 to 2018). The library was generated by the immunoSEQ multiplex PCR assay. The table comes from immuneACCESS by way of TCRdb, which keeps in-frame sequences with V and J called. Part of the clones is missing from these tables; in studies checked, under half for an unresolved V gene and the rest for unknown reasons. The sample data list roughly 7,000 clones, and approximately 94% of these were observed just once. Roughly 4.1% of the sample goes to the ten largest clones. According to the study, the label for this sample's treatment or condition signals: high-dose cyclophosphamide on days +3 and +4 as single-agent GVHD prophylaxis. For conditioning, the PTCy patients got busulfan and fludarabine, then a related or unrelated marrow graft, followed by cyclophosphamide on days +3 and +4.

The material sequenced was CD8+ T cells sorted from blood, taken after allogeneic stem cell transplant with posttransplant cyclophosphamide. These receptors were collected from a male patient aged 55 to 70 who received an allogeneic stem cell transplant from a related donor and was CMV-positive. Following a transplant, some T cells may be graft donor cells, not patient cells.

V and J are TRBV7-6 and TRBJ1-5; possible D gene TRBD1, 6 bases. Between the trimmed V and J ends, which lost 2 bases and 2 bases, there was a span of 13 bases. Looked up from germline, CDR1 is SGHVS and CDR2 is FNYEAQ. CDR3 length: 16 amino acids. The CDR3 DNA is TGTGCCAGCAGCTTAAACAGTGCAGGGGGCAATCAGCCCCAGCATTTT. Residues: CASSLNSAGGNQPQHF.

The sample holds one count of this clone. The chain is built from TRBV7-6 and TRBJ1-3, with 7 bases fitting TRBD1. Trimming at V came to 3 bases and at J to 0 bases, leaving 5 bases not matched to a gene. The CDR3 has 16 amino acids. Germline V lookup: CDR1 SGHVS, CDR2 FNYEAQ. The CDR3 here is CASSFRQGYSGNTIYF. CDR3 coding DNA: TGTGCCAGCAGCTTCCGACAGGGATACTCTGGAAACACCATATATTTT.

A few counts support this clone. The CDR3 coding sequence is TGTGCCAGCAGCCAATTTGAAGGGGGAAGCGGGGCGGAGACCCAGTACTTC. Translation gives CASSQFEGGSGAETQYF. The genes are TRBV14 and TRBJ2-5, with a weak D call TRBD2 (7 bases). V lost 2 bases to trimming and J lost 5 bases, with 21 bases between them. Germline V CDR1 and CDR2: SGHDN, FVKESK. The CDR3 length is 17 residues.

The sample holds one count of this clone. This chain connects TRBV2 to TRBJ1-1; D ambiguous. Per the germline V gene, CDR1 is SNHLY and CDR2 is FYNNEI. CDR3 length equals 15 residues. V was cut by 7 bases and J by 1 base, with 16 bases left in between. Written as DNA, the CDR3 is TGTGCCAGCACGCGGCTAGGACGGGAGAACACTGAAGCTTTCTTT. This sequence encodes CASTRLGRENTEAFF.

The rearrangement joins TRBV6-1 to TRBJ2-7, with 12 bases fitting TRBD2. The V gene's germline CDR1 is MNHNS and CDR2 SASEGT. Germline trimming cut 5 bases from V and 2 bases from J; bases unmatched to any gene: 4. The CDR3 has 15 amino acids. The CDR3 DNA reads TGTGCCAGCAGTATGACTAGCGGGGGCACCTACGAGCAGTACTTC. This codes for CASSMTSGGTYEQYF.

The sample holds one count of this clone. The chain employs TRBV5-5 and TRBJ1-1, with 7 bases that match TRBD1. The CDR3 spans 17 residues. Trimming at V came to 4 bases and at J to 0 bases, leaving 12 bases not matched to a gene. CDR1 SGHKS and CDR2 YYEKEE come from the germline V gene (reference sequence). In DNA form, the CDR3 reads TGTGCCAGCAGCGCCCCAGAAGAACAGGGGATGAACACTGAAGCTTTCTTT. Amino acid sequence: CASSAPEEQGMNTEAFF. The entire variable domain, with the rest obtained from reference TRBV5-5 and TRBJ1-1, is as follows: DAGVTQSPTHLIKTRGQQVTLRCSPISGHKSVSWYQQVLGQGPQFIFQYYEKEERGRGNFPDRFSARQFPNYSSELNVNALLLGDSALYLCASSAPEEQGMNTEAFFGQGTRLTVV.

The chain recombines TRBV2 with TRBJ2-7, with 9 bases identical to TRBD1. Germline values: CDR1 SNHLY, CDR2 FYNNEI. V gave up 7 bases and J gave up 4 bases; unmatched junction bases: 8. The CDR3 is 14 amino acids. As DNA, the CDR3 is TGTGCCAGCACCGACGCACAGGGGGCTTACGAGCAGTACTTC. Its translation is CASTDAQGAYEQYF.

The chain combines TRBV13 with TRBJ2-3; 13 bases line up with TRBD2. CDR1 and CDR2 (germline): PRHDT, FYEKMQ (reference sequence). After removal of 0 bases from V and 5 bases from J, the junction contained 8 bases not matched to a gene. CDR3 length: 18 amino acids. CDR3 in DNA: TGTGCCAGCAGCTTAGGAGCCACTAGCGGGGGGGCCGGAGATACGCAGTATTTT. This translates into CASSLGATSGGAGDTQYF.

The rearrangement joins TRBV27 to TRBJ2-7; 11 bases fit TRBD1. The V gene's germline CDR1 is MNHEY and CDR2 SMNVEV (reference sequence). This CDR3 has 16 amino acids. The V segment lost 5 bases and the J segment 6 bases; nucleotides outside the gene matches: 12. CDR3 region: CASSPLGTGGPREQYF. DNA for the CDR3: TGTGCCAGCAGTCCCCTTGGGACAGGGGGACCGCGCGAGCAGTACTTC.

The chain couples TRBV7-9 to TRBJ1-1; no reliable D call. Trimming removed 2 bases from V and 0 bases from J, with 10 bases in between. The CDR3 has 15 amino acids. Looked up from germline, CDR1 is SEHNR and CDR2 is FQNEAQ (reference sequence). Here the CDR3 reads CASSLSRELNTEAFF. The CDR3 DNA sequence: TGTGCCAGCAGCTTAAGCCGGGAGCTGAACACTGAAGCTTTCTTT. The variable domain in full, with the rest retrieved from reference TRBV7-9 and TRBJ1-1, is DTGVSQNPRHKITKRGQNVTFRCDPISEHNRLYWYRQTLGQGPEFLTYFQNEAQLEKSRLLSDRFSAERPKGSFSTLEIQRTEQGDSAMYLCASSLSRELNTEAFFGQGTRLTVV.